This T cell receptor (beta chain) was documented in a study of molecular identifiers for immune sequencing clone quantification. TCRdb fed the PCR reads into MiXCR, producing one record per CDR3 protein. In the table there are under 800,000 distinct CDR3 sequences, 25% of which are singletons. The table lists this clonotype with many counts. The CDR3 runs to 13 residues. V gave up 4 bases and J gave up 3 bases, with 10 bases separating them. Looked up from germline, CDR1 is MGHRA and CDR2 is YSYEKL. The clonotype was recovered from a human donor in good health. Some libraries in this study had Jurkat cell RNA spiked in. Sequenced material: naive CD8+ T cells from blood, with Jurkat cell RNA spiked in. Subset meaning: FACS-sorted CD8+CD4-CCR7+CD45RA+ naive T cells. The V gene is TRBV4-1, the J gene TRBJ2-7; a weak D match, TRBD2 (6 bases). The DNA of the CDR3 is TGCGCCAGCAGCCGGGGACTGATCTACGAGCAGTACTTC. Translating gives CASSRGLIYEQYF.